These T cell receptor beta chains were read from a single sample in a study of CD8 T cells in Susac syndrome. One entry per CDR3 protein, called by TCRdb with MiXCR from the immunoSEQ multiplex PCR reads. The data show almost 450,000 distinct CDR3 sequences, more than 80% seen once. Material for sequencing was CD8+ T cells from PBMCs. The receptors come from a human donor with multiple sclerosis. CDR3s include the opening cysteine and the closing phenylalanine or tryptophan. The order of the fields is CDR3 DNA, CDR3 protein, clone size, D gene, V gene, J gene. D genes are given only for firm matches. The size entry is marked missing in some rows and otherwise reads once, few, many or a size class.

DNA: TGCAGTGCTAGAGATAGGGGACAGGGGAGCAACGAGCAGTACTTC; CDR3: CSARDRGQGSNEQYF; size: NA; D: TRBD1; V: TRBV20-1; J: TRBJ2-7
DNA: TGTGCCAGCAGCCCCCCCGGGACACCGAGTTTTGAAGCTTTCTTT; CDR3: CASSPPGTPSFEAFF; size: NA; D: NA; V: TRBV7-9; J: TRBJ1-1
DNA: TGCAGCGTCAGCGGGACTAGCACAGATACGCAGTATTTT; CDR3: CSVSGTSTDTQYF; size: NA; D: TRBD2; V: TRBV29-1; J: TRBJ2-3
DNA: TGTGCCAGCAGCTTAGTGGTCCGTACAGGGACTAAAACCGGGGAGCTGTTTTTT; CDR3: CASSLVVRTGTKTGELFF; size: NA; D: NA; V: TRBV7-8; J: TRBJ2-2
DNA: TGCAGTGCCCCCGCGCTAGCCAAAAACATTCAGTACTTC; CDR3: CSAPALAKNIQYF; size: NA; D: NA; V: TRBV20-1; J: TRBJ2-4
DNA: TGCGCCAGCAGCCTGATCGTCGGGACTAGCAGTTACGAGCAGTACTTC; CDR3: CASSLIVGTSSYEQYF; size: NA; D: TRBD2; V: TRBV4-1; J: TRBJ2-7
DNA: TGTGCCAGCAGCGAAACACGGGACAGGGTAATAAGCGGCTACACCTTC; CDR3: CASSETRDRVISGYTF; size: NA; D: NA; V: TRBV21-1; J: TRBJ1-2
DNA: TGTGCCAGCAGCCTGTTGGGAAGGGGCTCCACGGGCACCGGGGAGCTGTTTTTT; CDR3: CASSLLGRGSTGTGELFF; size: NA; D: NA; V: TRBV27; J: TRBJ2-2
DNA: TGTGCCAGCAGTTACTCGACCCATGGGACAGGGACGTCCGGCTACACCTTC; CDR3: CASSYSTHGTGTSGYTF; size: NA; D: TRBD1; V: TRBV6-5; J: TRBJ1-2
DNA: TGTGCCAGTAGTTTCTTAGCGGGACAGAACACTGAAGCTTTCTTT; CDR3: CASSFLAGQNTEAFF; size: NA; D: NA; V: TRBV19; J: TRBJ1-1
DNA: TGCGCCAGCAGCTTGGAAGGGGGAGGCTCTGGAAACACCATATATTTT; CDR3: CASSLEGGGSGNTIYF; size: NA; D: NA; V: TRBV5-1; J: TRBJ1-3
DNA: TGTGCCAGCAGACTGACTAGCGGAAGCTCCTACAATGAGCAGTTCTTC; CDR3: CASRLTSGSSYNEQFF; size: NA; D: TRBD2; V: TRBV27; J: TRBJ2-1
DNA: TGTGCCATCAGTAATAGCGGGGCGTATGAGCAGTTCTTC; CDR3: CAISNSGAYEQFF; size: NA; D: TRBD2; V: TRBV10-3; J: TRBJ2-1
DNA: TGTGCCAGCAGCCCTATGAACACTGAAGCTTTCTTT; CDR3: CASSPMNTEAFF; size: many; D: NA; V: TRBV7-6; J: TRBJ1-1
DNA: TGTGCCAGCAGCTCGAGAGGGACAGGGGACTATGAGCAGTTCTTC; CDR3: CASSSRGTGDYEQFF; size: few; D: TRBD1; V: TRBV7-6; J: TRBJ2-1
DNA: TGTGCCGGGTCACAGGGAGGGGGCACTGAAGCTTTCTTT; CDR3: CAGSQGGGTEAFF; size: NA; D: NA; V: TRBV2; J: TRBJ1-1
DNA: TGTGCCAGTTCATGGGAGAACACTGAAGCTTTCTTT; CDR3: CASSWENTEAFF; size: NA; D: NA; V: TRBV19; J: TRBJ1-1
DNA: TGTGCCTGGAGTGTACCCGGGACAGGGATCGATGGCTACACCTTC; CDR3: CAWSVPGTGIDGYTF; size: NA; D: TRBD1; V: TRBV30; J: TRBJ1-2
DNA: TGCGCCAGCAGCGTCGGACTCGAAGGCTACGAGCAGTACTTC; CDR3: CASSVGLEGYEQYF; size: NA; D: NA; V: TRBV5-1; J: TRBJ2-7
DNA: TGTGCCAGTAGTATCGACCGGGACGCGAGCTCCTACGAGCAGTACTTC; CDR3: CASSIDRDASSYEQYF; size: NA; D: NA; V: TRBV19; J: TRBJ2-7
DNA: TGTGCCAGCAGCCACTCTCCCCCGGGGGATTCCTATCAGCCCCAGCATTTT; CDR3: CASSHSPPGDSYQPQHF; size: NA; D: NA; V: TRBV4-2; J: TRBJ1-5
DNA: TGCGCCAGCAGCCAAGGCCCTCCCCCTAGCTCCTACGAGCAGTACTTC; CDR3: CASSQGPPPSSYEQYF; size: NA; D: NA; V: TRBV4-1; J: TRBJ2-7
DNA: TGTGCCAGCTCACCACCGTTGATGGGACACCCACAAGAGACCCAGTACTTC; CDR3: CASSPPLMGHPQETQYF; size: NA; D: NA; V: TRBV18; J: TRBJ2-5
DNA: TGCGCCAGCAGCTTGGACAGGGGGATGACCTCCTACGAGCAGTACTTC; CDR3: CASSLDRGMTSYEQYF; size: NA; D: TRBD1; V: TRBV5-1; J: TRBJ2-7
DNA: TGCGCCAGCAGCCTAAGGGTGATAGCGGGGAGGAATGAGCAGTTCTTC; CDR3: CASSLRVIAGRNEQFF; size: NA; D: TRBD2; V: TRBV4-1; J: TRBJ2-1
DNA: TGTGCCAGCAGTTACGATAGCGAGCAGTACTTC; CDR3: CASSYDSEQYF; size: NA; D: NA; V: TRBV6-5; J: TRBJ2-7
DNA: TGTGCCAGCAGCCAAGGTCTTACCCCCTACAATGAGCAGTTCTTC; CDR3: CASSQGLTPYNEQFF; size: NA; D: NA; V: TRBV7-9; J: TRBJ2-1
DNA: TGCAGCGTTGAATTTGGGAGCTACAATGAGCAGTTCTTC; CDR3: CSVEFGSYNEQFF; size: NA; D: NA; V: TRBV29-1; J: TRBJ2-1
DNA: TGCGCCAGTCGACAGCAGAACACCGGGGAGCTGTTTTTT; CDR3: CASRQQNTGELFF; size: NA; D: NA; V: TRBV4-1; J: TRBJ2-2
DNA: TGTGCCTGGAGTGTAATGGGGGGAAGAACTGAAGCTTTCTTT; CDR3: CAWSVMGGRTEAFF; size: once; D: NA; V: TRBV30; J: TRBJ1-1
DNA: TGTGCCAGCAGCTTGTCCCGGGGGGCGAACACTGAAGCTTTCTTT; CDR3: CASSLSRGANTEAFF; size: NA; D: NA; V: TRBV28; J: TRBJ1-1
DNA: TGTGCCAGCAGCCTCGTCCCTGGTGGAGAGACCCAGTACTTC; CDR3: CASSLVPGGETQYF; size: NA; D: NA; V: TRBV12-3/TRBV12-4; J: TRBJ2-5
DNA: TGTGCCAGCAGACGACAGGGTCGAGAGACCCAGTACTTC; CDR3: CASRRQGRETQYF; size: few; D: TRBD1; V: TRBV27; J: TRBJ2-5
DNA: TGCAGCGTCGGCGAGGACAGTGTCAATCAGCCCCAGCATTTT; CDR3: CSVGEDSVNQPQHF; size: NA; D: NA; V: TRBV29-1; J: TRBJ1-5
DNA: TGTGCCAGCAGCTTGGGACTGTACGCTAATGAAAAACTGTTTTTT; CDR3: CASSLGLYANEKLFF; size: NA; D: NA; V: TRBV5-4; J: TRBJ1-4
DNA: TGTGCCAGCAGCCCCAGACAGAACTACGAGCAGTACTTC; CDR3: CASSPRQNYEQYF; size: NA; D: NA; V: TRBV7-8; J: TRBJ2-7
DNA: TGTGCCACCGGGGGGGATGGCTACGAGCAGTACTTC; CDR3: CATGGDGYEQYF; size: NA; D: TRBD2; V: TRBV27; J: TRBJ2-7
DNA: TGTGCCAGCAGAACAATCTACGAGCAGTACTTC; CDR3: CASRTIYEQYF; size: few; D: NA; V: TRBV6-1; J: TRBJ2-7
DNA: TGTGCCAGCAGTCCACTAGCGGGAATGAACACTGAAGCTTTCTTT; CDR3: CASSPLAGMNTEAFF; size: NA; D: NA; V: TRBV6-5; J: TRBJ1-1
DNA: TGTGCCAGCAGTGAAGTGTCAGGGGGCTACGACGAGCAGTACTTC; CDR3: CASSEVSGGYDEQYF; size: NA; D: TRBD1; V: TRBV6-1; J: TRBJ2-7
DNA: TGTGCCAGCGGGACGGAAAGGGGTGAAGCTTTCTTT; CDR3: CASGTERGEAFF; size: NA; D: NA; V: TRBV6-5; J: TRBJ1-1
DNA: TGTGCCAGCAGCGCTTTACTATCTAGCGGGGCCCCCGGGGAGCTGTTTTTT; CDR3: CASSALLSSGAPGELFF; size: NA; D: TRBD2; V: TRBV5-4; J: TRBJ2-2
DNA: TGTGCCAGCAGCCACGAGGGCGGACAGGGGATATACGAGCAGTACTTC; CDR3: CASSHEGGQGIYEQYF; size: few; D: TRBD1; V: TRBV14; J: TRBJ2-7
DNA: TGTGCCTACCACACCGGGGAGCTGTTTTTT; CDR3: CAYHTGELFF; size: NA; D: NA; V: TRBV30; J: TRBJ2-2
DNA: TGTGCCAGTAGTAAACCCCCCGGGAGCCTCGGAAACACCATATATTTT; CDR3: CASSKPPGSLGNTIYF; size: NA; D: NA; V: TRBV19; J: TRBJ1-3
DNA: TGTGCCAGCAGCTTAGATACGCAGTATTTT; CDR3: CASSLDTQYF; size: NA; D: NA; V: TRBV7-2; J: TRBJ2-3
DNA: TGTGCCTGGAGTGGACTAGCCCTATTTACGGATACGCAGTATTTT; CDR3: CAWSGLALFTDTQYF; size: NA; D: TRBD2; V: TRBV30; J: TRBJ2-3
DNA: TGTGCCAGCAGTGACACAGATTACTCCTACAATGAGCAGTTCTTC; CDR3: CASSDTDYSYNEQFF; size: NA; D: NA; V: TRBV6-4; J: TRBJ2-1